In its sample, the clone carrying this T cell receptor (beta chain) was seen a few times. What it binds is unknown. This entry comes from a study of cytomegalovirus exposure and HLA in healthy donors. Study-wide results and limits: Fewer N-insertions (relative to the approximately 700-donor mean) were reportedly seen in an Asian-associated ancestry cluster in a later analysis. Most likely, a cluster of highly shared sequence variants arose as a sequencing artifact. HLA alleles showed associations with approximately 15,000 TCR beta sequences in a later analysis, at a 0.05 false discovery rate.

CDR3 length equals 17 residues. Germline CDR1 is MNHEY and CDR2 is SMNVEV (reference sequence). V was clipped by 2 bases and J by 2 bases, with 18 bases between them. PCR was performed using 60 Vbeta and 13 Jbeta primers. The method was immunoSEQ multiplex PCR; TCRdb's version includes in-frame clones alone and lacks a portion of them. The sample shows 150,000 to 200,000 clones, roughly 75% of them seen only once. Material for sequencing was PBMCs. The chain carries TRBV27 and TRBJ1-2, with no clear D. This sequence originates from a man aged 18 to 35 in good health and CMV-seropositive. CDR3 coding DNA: TGTGCCAGCAGTTTAAAAGGGATTGGACTTCTAAACTATGGCTACACCTTC. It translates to CASSLKGIGLLNYGYTF.